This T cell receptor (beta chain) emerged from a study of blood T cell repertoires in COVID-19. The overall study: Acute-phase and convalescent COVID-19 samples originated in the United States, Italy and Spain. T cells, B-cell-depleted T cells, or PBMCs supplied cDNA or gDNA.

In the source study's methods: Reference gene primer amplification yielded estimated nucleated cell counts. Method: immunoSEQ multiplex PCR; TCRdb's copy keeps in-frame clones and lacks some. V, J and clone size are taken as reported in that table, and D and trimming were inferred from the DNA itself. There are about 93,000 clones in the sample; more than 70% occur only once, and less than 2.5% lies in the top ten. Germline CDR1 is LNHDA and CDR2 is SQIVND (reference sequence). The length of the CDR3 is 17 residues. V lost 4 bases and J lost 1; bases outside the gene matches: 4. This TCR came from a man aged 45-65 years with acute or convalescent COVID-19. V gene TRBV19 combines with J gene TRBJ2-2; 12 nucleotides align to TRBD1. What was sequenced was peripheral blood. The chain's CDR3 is CASSTGQGAKNTGELFF. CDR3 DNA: TGTGCCAGTAGTACGGGACAGGGGGCGAAGAACACCGGGGAGCTGTTTTTT. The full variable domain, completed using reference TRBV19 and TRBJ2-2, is DGGITQSPKYLFRKEGQNVTLSCEQNLNHDAMYWYRQDPGQGLRLIYYSQIVNDFQKGDIAEGYSVSREKKESFPLTVTSAQKNPTAFYLCASSTGQGAKNTGELFFGEGSRLTVL.